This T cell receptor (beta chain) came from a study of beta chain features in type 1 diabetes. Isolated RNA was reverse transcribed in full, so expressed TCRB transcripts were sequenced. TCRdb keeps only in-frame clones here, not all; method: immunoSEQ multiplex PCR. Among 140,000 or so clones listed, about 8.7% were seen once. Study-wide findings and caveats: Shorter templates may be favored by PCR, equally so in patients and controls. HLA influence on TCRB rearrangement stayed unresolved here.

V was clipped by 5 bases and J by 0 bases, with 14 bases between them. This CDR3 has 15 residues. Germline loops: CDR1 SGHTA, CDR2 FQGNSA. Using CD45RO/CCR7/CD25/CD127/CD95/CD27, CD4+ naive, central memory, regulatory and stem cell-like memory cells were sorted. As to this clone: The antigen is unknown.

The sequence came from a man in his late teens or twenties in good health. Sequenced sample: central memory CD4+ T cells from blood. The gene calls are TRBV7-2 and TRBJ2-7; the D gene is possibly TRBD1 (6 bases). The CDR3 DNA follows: TGTGCCAGCAGCGTAGGCAGGGGCCTCTCCTACGAGCAGTACTTC. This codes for CASSVGRGLSYEQYF.